This TCR beta chain was profiled in a study of CD8 T cells in ankylosing spondylitis. Germline lookup yields CDR1 SGHAT and CDR2 FQNNGV. The CDR3 runs to 16 residues. Deletions cut 5 bases from V and 0 bases from J, with 14 bases between. Molecular-barcoded quantitative 5'-RACE produced these TCR beta libraries. TCRdb re-called the 5' RACE reads through MiXCR, storing one row per CDR3 protein. The repertoire holds approximately 350,000 distinct CDR3 sequences, with 20% to 25% as singletons. This clonotype originated in a male donor with ankylosing spondylitis or in good health (not recorded which). Sequences were obtained from blood, either unsorted or a sorted T cell fraction (not recorded which). V usage is TRBV11-2 and J usage is TRBJ2-1; D may match TRBD1 or TRBD2 (5 bases each). The CDR3 DNA is TGTGCCAGCAGCCAAGGGTGGGGGATCTCCTACAATGAGCAGTTCTTC. This sequence encodes CASSQGWGISYNEQFF. Filled out from reference TRBV11-2 and TRBJ2-1, the complete variable domain reads EAGVAQSPRYKIIEKRQSVAFWCNPISGHATLYWYQQILGQGPKLLIQFQNNGVVDDSQLPKDRFSAERLKGVDSTLKIQPAKLEDSAVYLCASSQGWGISYNEQFFGPGTRLTVL.